This passage covers 10 T cell receptor beta chains from one sample sequenced in a study of blood T cell repertoires in COVID-19. Repertoires were generated with immunoSEQ multiplex PCR, while TCRdb's copy carries only in-frame clones and drops some. The sample records roughly 120,000 clones, approximately 90% being singletons. The sequencing input was peripheral blood. The source is a human donor in a cohort sampled during active COVID-19.

The chain couples TRBV18 to TRBJ1-6; TRBD1 aligns across 9 bases. J was trimmed by 5 bases and V by 5 bases; bases with no gene match: 4. Germline CDR1 KGHSH, CDR2 LQKENI. The CDR3 length is 15 residues. DNA of the CDR3: TGTGCCAGCTCAGGGGGACAGGGCGATAATTCACCCCTCCACTTT. Its translation is CASSGGQGDNSPLHF.

The chain recombines TRBV11-3 with TRBJ1-1, with 8 bases that match TRBD1. The CDR3 sequence is 15 residues long. The V segment lost 5 bases and the J segment 1 base; nucleotides outside the gene matches: 6. The germline V gene encodes CDR1 SGHNT and CDR2 YENEEA. The CDR3: CASSARTGWNTEAFF. The CDR3 DNA reads TGTGCCAGCAGCGCCAGGACAGGGTGGAACACTGAAGCTTTCTTT. Variable domain in full (rest from reference TRBV11-3 and TRBJ1-1): EAGVVQSPRYKIIEKKQPVAFWCNPISGHNTLYWYLQNLGQGPELLIRYENEEAVDDSQLPKDRFSAERLKGVDSTLKIQPAELGDSAVYLCASSARTGWNTEAFFGQGTRLTVV.

The chain joins TRBV6-5 to TRBJ1-4; TRBD1 is a possible D gene (6 bases). V shed 5 bases and J shed 13 bases, with 14 bases lying between them. Germline V gene data show CDR1 as MNHEY and CDR2 as SVGAGI. CDR3 length equals 12 residues. In nucleotides, the CDR3 is TGTGCCAGCAGTACCCCGACAGGAAGACTGTTTTTT. Its translation is CASSTPTGRLFF.

This chain joins TRBV19 and TRBJ1-2; D is uncertain. Germline CDR1 reads LNHDA; CDR2 reads SQIVND (reference sequence). Trimming left V 7 bases short and J 5 bases short, with 17 bases between. CDR3 size: 14 residues. The CDR3 nucleotides read TGTGCCAGTACCGTGGCACCGGAGCAATATGGCTACACCTTC. It encodes CASTVAPEQYGYTF.

This clone has a count of ten or more. CDR3: CASRTANAYNSPLHF. The CDR3 coding sequence is TGTGCCAGCAGGACAGCTAATGCCTATAATTCACCCCTCCACTTT. The chain joins TRBV6-5 to TRBJ1-6, with a possible D match to TRBD1 (5 bases). The germline gives CDR1 MNHEY, CDR2 SVGAGI. Trimming took off 6 bases at V and 2 bases at J, with 11 bases between the two ends. CDR3 size: 15 residues.

This sequence joins TRBV27 and TRBJ2-7; a possible D gene is TRBD1 (5 bases). Germline-derived CDR1 and CDR2 are MNHEY and SMNVEV (reference sequence). Trimming removed 5 bases from V and 2 bases from J, with 19 bases in between. CDR3 length: 16 amino acids. Here the CDR3 reads CASSLTAGFGTYEQYF. CDR3 DNA: TGTGCCAGCAGTCTCACGGCAGGGTTTGGCACCTACGAGCAGTACTTC.

This rearrangement joins TRBV5-4 to TRBJ2-6, with a possible D match to TRBD2 (5 bases). The CDR3 has 16 residues. CDR1 and CDR2 (germline): SGHNT, YYREEE (reference sequence). V was pared by 4 bases and J by 0 bases, with 11 bases between. CDR3 sequence: CASSPGLNSGANVLTF. The CDR3 DNA reads TGTGCCAGCAGCCCCGGACTGAACTCTGGGGCCAACGTCCTGACTTTC.

This clone was seen a few times. The chain uses TRBV4-2 and TRBJ2-7, with TRBD2 matching over 10 bases. CDR3 size: 16 residues. Germline assignment: CDR1 LGHNA and CDR2 YNFKEQ. The V segment lost 1 base and the J segment 0 bases; nucleotides outside the gene matches: 3. The chain's CDR3 is CASSQVAGGYSYEQYF. The CDR3 region has the DNA TGTGCCAGCAGCCAAGTAGCGGGGGGTTACTCCTACGAGCAGTACTTC.

The V call is TRBV7-6, the J call TRBJ1-5; 7 nucleotides agree with TRBD1. There are 15 residues in the CDR3. CDR1 and CDR2 (germline): SGHVS, FNYEAQ. J lost 2 bases, V lost 1 base, and 2 bases had no gene match. This chain's CDR3 is CASSLVGGGNQPQHF. The CDR3 DNA sequence: TGTGCCAGCAGCTTAGTAGGGGGCGGCAATCAGCCCCAGCATTTT.

The chain couples TRBV27 to TRBJ2-3, with a tentative D call TRBD1 (6 bases). The CDR3 length is 15 residues. Trimming left V 5 bases short and J 6 bases short, with 18 bases between. Germline loops: CDR1 MNHEY, CDR2 SMNVEV (reference sequence). CDR3 in DNA: TGTGCCAGCAGTAAAGAGACAGGCTGGGGGGATACGCAGTATTTT. Translation gives CASSKETGWGDTQYF.